A selection of T cell receptor beta chains follows, all from one sample in a study of blood T cell repertoires in COVID-19. The protocol was immunoSEQ multiplex PCR, while the TCRdb copy is restricted to in-frame clones and leaves out a portion. The table has around 120,000 clones, roughly nine tenths seen once. The sample consisted of peripheral blood. The source is a human donor with active COVID-19. The donor label of this sample is uncertain. Each CDR3 is given with its conserved first and last residue. A D gene is named only where the DNA matches it firmly. The listing skips clone size in some rows; elsewhere it reads once, few, many or a size class.

TRBJ2-2 | - | TRBV7-9 | TRBD1 | TGTGCCAGCATAGGCGGGACAGGGTTTATCGGGGAGCTGTTTTTT | CASIGGTGFIGELFF
TRBJ1-2 | once | TRBV12-5 | TRBD1 | TGTGCTAGTGGTTTGGTTCTAGGGACAGGGGACGGCTACACCTTC | CASGLVLGTGDGYTF
TRBJ2-7 | - | TRBV10-2 | - | TGCGCCAGCAGTGTACGGAGGACAGGGACTAATTCCTACGAGCAGTACTTC | CASSVRRTGTNSYEQYF
TRBJ2-3 | - | TRBV5-1 | TRBD1 | TGCGCCAGCAGCCTCCGACAGGGGGGCTCAGATACGCAGTATTTT | CASSLRQGGSDTQYF
TRBJ1-2 | - | TRBV7-2 | - | TGTGCCAGCAGCTTAGCTCCGACACCTAACTATGGCTACACCTTC | CASSLAPTPNYGYTF
TRBJ2-1 | - | TRBV9 | TRBD2 | TGTGCCAGCAGCGTGGGACTAGATGACAATGAGCAGTTCTTC | CASSVGLDDNEQFF
TRBJ2-7 | - | TRBV6-6 | TRBD1 | TGTGCCAGCAGTCCTACAGGGGGCGGTAGGTACGAGCAGTACTTC | CASSPTGGGRYEQYF
TRBJ1-2 | - | TRBV5-6 | - | TGTGCCAGCAGCTTGATCAGGGTTGGGGTGGCTTTTAACTATGGCTACACCTTC | CASSLIRVGVAFNYGYTF
TRBJ1-6 | - | TRBV14 | TRBD1 | TGTGCCAGCAGCCAACGACAGGGGGCTAATTCACCCCTCCACTTT | CASSQRQGANSPLHF
TRBJ2-1 | - | TRBV11-2 | TRBD1 | TGTGCCAGCAGCTCGCCAGGGGGAAGGGTTGACAATGAGCAGTTCTTC | CASSSPGGRVDNEQFF
TRBJ1-4 | once | TRBV6-5 | - | TGTGCCAGCAGCTACTTCCGCAGTGAACGAATTGAAAAACTGTTTTTT | CASSYFRSERIEKLFF
TRBJ2-3 | - | TRBV5-1 | - | TGCGCCAGCAGCTGGACTAGCACAGATACGCAGTATTTT | CASSWTSTDTQYF
TRBJ2-2 | - | TRBV28 | TRBD1 | TGTGCCAGCAGTTCAGGACAGGGCCTAACCGGGGAGCTGTTTTTT | CASSSGQGLTGELFF
TRBJ1-1 | - | TRBV27 | - | TGTGCCAGCAGTGGGAACGACAGGAACACTGAAGCTTTCTTT | CASSGNDRNTEAFF
TRBJ1-1 | - | TRBV7-2 | - | TGTGCCAGCAGCTTAGGTCTTCGGGGTGAAGCTTTCTTT | CASSLGLRGEAFF
TRBJ2-7 | - | TRBV5-1 | - | TGCGCCAGCAGCTTGACGAGGGCCGCGTACTACGAGCAGTACTTC | CASSLTRAAYYEQYF
TRBJ2-1 | - | TRBV29-1 | TRBD2 | TGCAGCGTTGGGTCCAGCGGGGAATACAATGAGCAGTTCTTC | CSVGSSGEYNEQFF
TRBJ2-1 | - | TRBV5-1 | TRBD1 | TGCGCCAGCAGGTCATGGGGACAGGGGGCTTACAATGAGCAGTTCTTC | CASRSWGQGAYNEQFF
TRBJ2-3 | - | TRBV7-2 | - | TGTGCCAGCGGGGCCAGATACACAGATACGCAGTATTTT | CASGARYTDTQYF
TRBJ2-5 | once | TRBV7-8 | TRBD1 | TGTGCCAGCAGCCGAGGACAGGGAGAGGGAGAGACCCAGTACTTC | CASSRGQGEGETQYF
TRBJ1-2 | - | TRBV4-2 | TRBD1 | TGTGCCAGCAGCCAAGAGGGGACAGCATATGGCTACACCTTC | CASSQEGTAYGYTF
TRBJ2-7 | few | TRBV7-2 | - | TGTGCCAGCAGCTTAGCGCTGGGGGGGCTGACGTACGAGCAGTACTTC | CASSLALGGLTYEQYF
TRBJ1-4 | - | TRBV5-1 | - | TGCGCCAGCAGCTTACAGTATTATAATGAAAAACTGTTTTTT | CASSLQYYNEKLFF
TRBJ1-4 | - | TRBV14 | - | TGTGCCAGCAGTCGAGGGTTCGCTCAGGAAAAACTGTTTTTT | CASSRGFAQEKLFF
TRBJ1-2 | - | TRBV24-1 | - | TGTGCCACCAGTGAGGTAGCCTTAACCGACCATGGCTACACCTTC | CATSEVALTDHGYTF
TRBJ2-7 | - | TRBV5-1 | TRBD1 | TGCGCCAGCAGCTTGGCCTTAGGGGGCAATCCCTACGAGCAGTACTTC | CASSLALGGNPYEQYF
TRBJ2-1 | - | TRBV3-1/TRBV3-2 | - | TGTGCCAGCAGCCAAGATTGGCTACGGCGGAATGAGCAGTTCTTC | CASSQDWLRRNEQFF
TRBJ2-1 | few | TRBV9 | TRBD1 | TGTGCCAGCAGCGTAGAGCGGACAGGGGGCAGGAATGAGCAGTTCTTC | CASSVERTGGRNEQFF
TRBJ2-7 | few | TRBV7-6 | TRBD1 | TGTGCCAGCAGCCTTCGGGACAGGGCCTTTGGCGAGCAGTACTTC | CASSLRDRAFGEQYF
TRBJ1-1 | - | TRBV4-3 | TRBD1 | TGCGCCAGCAGCCCAGGGGGATGGGATGAAGCTTTCTTT | CASSPGGWDEAFF
TRBJ2-6 | - | TRBV28 | - | TGTGCCAGCAGGGGTTACGGGTCTGGGGCCAACGTCCTGACTTTC | CASRGYGSGANVLTF
TRBJ2-2 | - | TRBV12-3/TRBV12-4 | - | TGTGCCAGCGAGCCTTTGAACACCGGGGAGCTGTTTTTT | CASEPLNTGELFF
TRBJ2-7 | - | TRBV5-6 | - | TGTGCCAGCAGCGGGACTGTCTCCTACGAGCAGTACTTC | CASSGTVSYEQYF
TRBJ2-1 | - | TRBV5-1 | - | TGCGCCAGCAGCTTGGTGGTAGGGGCCAATGAGCAGTTCTTC | CASSLVVGANEQFF
TRBJ2-3 | few | TRBV6-4 | TRBD2 | TGTGCCAGCAGTGTTAGCGGGGTAACAGATACGCAGTATTTT | CASSVSGVTDTQYF
TRBJ2-5 | - | TRBV9 | TRBD2 | TGTGCCAGCAGCGAGGGGGAACTAGCGGGGCACCAAGAGACCCAGTACTTC | CASSEGELAGHQETQYF
TRBJ1-1 | - | TRBV18 | - | TGTGCCAGCTCAGCTAACCTCGGAGGGACTGAAGCTTTCTTT | CASSANLGGTEAFF
TRBJ1-2 | - | TRBV6-5 | TRBD1 | TGTGCCAGCAGTTGGGACAGCTATGGCTACACCTTC | CASSWDSYGYTF
TRBJ1-2 | - | TRBV27 | - | TGTGCCAGCAGTTCACAAGACAGTGATTATGGCTACACCTTC | CASSSQDSDYGYTF
TRBJ2-5 | - | TRBV28 | TRBD1 | TGTGCCAGCAGTTTAGACAGGGTAACGAAGACCCAGTACTTC | CASSLDRVTKTQYF
TRBJ2-5 | - | TRBV28 | TRBD1 | TGTGCCAGCAGGGATCATCGGACAGGGGGACCCCAAGAGACCCAGTACTTC | CASRDHRTGGPQETQYF
TRBJ1-2 | once | TRBV5-6 | TRBD1 | TGTGCCAGCAGCTTGGACAGGGGACCCTTTAACTATGGCTACACCTTC | CASSLDRGPFNYGYTF
TRBJ2-5 | - | TRBV10-2 | - | TGCGCCAGCAAAACACCGCCAGAAGAGACCCAGTACTTC | CASKTPPEETQYF
TRBJ1-6 | - | TRBV14 | - | TGTGCCAGCAGCCAAGGGGGCCGATCACCCCTCCACTTT | CASSQGGRSPLHF
TRBJ2-3 | - | TRBV9 | TRBD1 | TGTGCCAGCAGCGGACAGGGGGCGCCGACAGATACGCAGTATTTT | CASSGQGAPTDTQYF
TRBJ1-4 | - | TRBV2 | TRBD1 | TGTGCCAGCAGTGAACCCGGGACAGGGGCCGGGGATGAAAAACTGTTTTTT | CASSEPGTGAGDEKLFF
TRBJ1-2 | - | TRBV27 | TRBD1 | TGTGCCAGCAGCCGACAGGGTGAGGGAGGCTACACCTTC | CASSRQGEGGYTF
TRBJ2-1 | - | TRBV18 | TRBD2 | TGTGCCAGCTCACCACCGCTGGCTAGCGGGGGGAATGAGCAGTTCTTC | CASSPPLASGGNEQFF
TRBJ1-5 | - | TRBV5-6 | TRBD1 | TGTGCCAGCAGCCACCGGACAGGGGGCAATCAGCCCCAGCATTTT | CASSHRTGGNQPQHF
TRBJ2-3 | once | TRBV6-5 | TRBD2 | TGTGCCAGCAGTTACTTGTCTAGCGGGGGCCGAGATACGCAGTATTTT | CASSYLSSGGRDTQYF
TRBJ2-7 | - | TRBV19 | TRBD1 | TGTGCCAGTAGTATTCAATCAAGGGGACAGGGGGCGGACGAGCAGTACTTC | CASSIQSRGQGADEQYF
TRBJ2-7 | - | TRBV19 | - | TGTGCCAGTAAGGCTCGGACAACTGGATCCTACGAGCAGTACTTC | CASKARTTGSYEQYF
TRBJ2-1 | - | TRBV4-1 | TRBD1 | TGCGCCAGCAGCCACGACAGGGAGAACTACAATGAGCAGTTCTTC | CASSHDRENYNEQFF
TRBJ2-7 | - | TRBV28 | - | TGTGCCAGCAGCCGCGTAGACTACGAGCAGTACTTC | CASSRVDYEQYF